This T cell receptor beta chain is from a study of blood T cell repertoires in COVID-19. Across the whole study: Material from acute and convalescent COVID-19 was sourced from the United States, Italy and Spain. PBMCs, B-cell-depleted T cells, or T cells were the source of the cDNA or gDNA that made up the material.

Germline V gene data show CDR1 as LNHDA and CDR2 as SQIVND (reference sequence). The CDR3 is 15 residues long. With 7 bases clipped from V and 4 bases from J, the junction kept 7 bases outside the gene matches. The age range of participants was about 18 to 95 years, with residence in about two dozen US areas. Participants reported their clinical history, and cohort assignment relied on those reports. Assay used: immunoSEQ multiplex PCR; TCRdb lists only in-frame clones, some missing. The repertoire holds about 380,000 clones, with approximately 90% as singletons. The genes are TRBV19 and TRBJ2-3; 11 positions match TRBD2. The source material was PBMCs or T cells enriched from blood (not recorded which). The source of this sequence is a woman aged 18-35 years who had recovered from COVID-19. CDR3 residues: CASTGLAGSADTQYF. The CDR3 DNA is TGTGCCAGTACTGGACTAGCGGGTTCCGCAGATACGCAGTATTTT.